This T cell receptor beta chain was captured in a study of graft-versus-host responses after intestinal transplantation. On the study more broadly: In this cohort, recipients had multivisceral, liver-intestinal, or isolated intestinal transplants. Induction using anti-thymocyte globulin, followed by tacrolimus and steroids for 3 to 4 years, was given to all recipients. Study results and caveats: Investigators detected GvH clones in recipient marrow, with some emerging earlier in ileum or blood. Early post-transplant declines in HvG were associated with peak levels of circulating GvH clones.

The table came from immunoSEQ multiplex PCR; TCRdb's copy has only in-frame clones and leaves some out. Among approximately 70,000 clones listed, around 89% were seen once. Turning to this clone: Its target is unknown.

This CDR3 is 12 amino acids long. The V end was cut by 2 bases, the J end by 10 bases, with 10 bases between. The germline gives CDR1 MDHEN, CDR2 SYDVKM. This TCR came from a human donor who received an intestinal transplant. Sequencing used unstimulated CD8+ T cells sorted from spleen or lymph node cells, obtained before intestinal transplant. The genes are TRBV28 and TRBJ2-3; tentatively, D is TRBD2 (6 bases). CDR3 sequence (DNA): TGTGCCAGCAGTTTACGGGGGAGAGCGCAGTATTTT. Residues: CASSLRGRAQYF. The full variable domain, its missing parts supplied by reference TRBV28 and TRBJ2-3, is DVKVTQSSRYLVKRTGEKVFLECVQDMDHENMFWYRQDPGLGLRLIYFSYDVKMKEKGDIPEGYSVSREKKERFSLILESASTNQTSMYLCASSLRGRAQYFGPGTRLTVL.